This is a list of T cell receptor beta chains from one sample in a study of cytomegalovirus exposure and HLA in healthy donors. Sequencing used immunoSEQ multiplex PCR; TCRdb keeps in-frame clones, though not all of them. This sample carries roughly 200,000 clones, approximately 86% of them seen once, and the ten largest clones take 7.2%. What was sequenced was PBMCs. The source of these receptors is a man aged 25 to 45 in good health and CMV-seropositive. Both conserved end residues are part of each CDR3. D genes are given only for firm matches. Size is omitted from some rows. Given values are once, few, many or a class for expanded clones.

J,size,V,D,CDR3,DNA
TRBJ1-5,.,TRBV6-5,.,CASSYSYHSNQPQHF,TGTGCCAGCAGTTACTCGTATCATAGCAATCAGCCCCAGCATTTT
TRBJ2-7,.,TRBV6-5,TRBD2,CASSSGTSGPSYEQYF,TGTGCCAGCAGTTCGGGGACTAGCGGACCGTCCTACGAGCAGTACTTC
TRBJ1-2,.,TRBV30,.,CAWSDRTRGYTF,TGTGCCTGGAGTGACAGAACGAGGGGCTACACCTTC
TRBJ2-5,.,TRBV28,TRBD1,CASSLATGRGETQYF,TGTGCCAGCAGTTTAGCGACAGGGCGTGGAGAGACCCAGTACTTC
TRBJ2-3,.,TRBV15,TRBD2,CATSPSRGGVGTDTQYF,TGTGCCACCAGCCCGAGTCGGGGGGGGGTAGGAACAGATACGCAGTATTTT
TRBJ2-7,.,TRBV29-1,.,CSVEAGTSYEQYF,TGCAGCGTTGAGGCAGGCACCTCCTACGAGCAGTACTTC
TRBJ1-1,.,TRBV5-1,.,CASSPSGRGGKTFF,TGCGCCAGCAGCCCATCGGGGCGTGGGGGGAAGACTTTCTTT
TRBJ2-5,.,TRBV5-1,.,CASSLRETQYF,TGCGCCAGCAGCTTGAGGGAGACCCAGTACTTC
TRBJ2-5,.,TRBV7-9,.,CASSFQQGPQETQYF,TGTGCCAGCAGCTTTCAACAGGGCCCTCAAGAGACCCAGTACTTC
TRBJ2-5,.,TRBV7-2,.,CASSLATTKETQYF,TGTGCCAGCAGCTTAGCGACTACCAAAGAGACCCAGTACTTC
TRBJ2-7,once,TRBV5-6,.,CASSLEQVSYEQYF,TGTGCCAGCAGCTTGGAACAGGTCTCCTACGAGCAGTACTTC
TRBJ1-2,.,TRBV10-1,.,CASSESDNYGYTF,TGCGCCAGCAGTGAGTCTGACAACTATGGCTACACCTTC
TRBJ1-2,.,TRBV6-5,.,CASSSIRGSYGYTF,TGTGCCAGCAGTTCCATCCGGGGTTCCTATGGCTACACCTTC
TRBJ2-5,.,TRBV13,TRBD1,CASSLGTGKGTQYF,TGTGCCAGCAGCTTAGGGACAGGGAAGGGGACCCAGTACTTC
TRBJ1-2,.,TRBV15,.,CATSRDRGSNYGYTF,TGTGCCACCAGCAGAGATCGGGGGTCTAACTATGGCTACACCTTC
TRBJ2-1,.,TRBV27,.,CASSVLSGFSYNEQFF,TGTGCCAGCAGTGTCCTTAGCGGATTCTCCTACAATGAGCAGTTCTTC
TRBJ2-1,.,TRBV27,TRBD1,CASSTYRGNEQFF,TGTGCCAGCAGTACCTACAGGGGGAATGAGCAGTTCTTC
TRBJ2-7,.,TRBV7-8,TRBD1,CASSGRTGNYEQYF,TGTGCCAGCAGCGGACGGACAGGGAACTACGAGCAGTACTTC
TRBJ1-4,.,TRBV19,.,CASSSGIREGKLFF,TGTGCCAGTAGTAGCGGGATCCGGGAGGGGAAACTGTTTTTT
TRBJ2-2,.,TRBV28,.,CASSPAENTGELFF,TGTGCCAGCAGTCCCGCCGAGAACACCGGGGAGCTGTTTTTT
TRBJ2-3,.,TRBV9,.,CASSVERIRRVDTQYF,TGTGCCAGCAGCGTAGAACGGATAAGACGGGTAGATACGCAGTATTTT
TRBJ1-1,.,TRBV7-9,.,CASSSTQGVAFF,TGTGCCAGCAGCTCGACACAGGGAGTAGCTTTCTTT
TRBJ1-1,.,TRBV7-9,TRBD1,CASSSETGTALEAFF,TGTGCCAGCAGCTCAGAGACCGGGACAGCCCTTGAAGCTTTCTTT
TRBJ1-2,once,TRBV11-2,.,CASSYSGDGYTF,TGTGCCAGCAGCTACTCAGGGGATGGCTACACCTTC
TRBJ2-1,.,TRBV9,TRBD1,CASSPREGTGLNEQFF,TGTGCCAGCAGCCCTCGAGAGGGGACAGGGCTCAATGAGCAGTTCTTC
TRBJ2-5,.,TRBV28,.,CASSFSAETQYF,TGTGCCAGCAGTTTCTCTGCGGAGACCCAGTACTTC
TRBJ1-3,.,TRBV5-1,TRBD1,CASSFGTDGNTIYF,TGCGCCAGCAGCTTCGGGACAGACGGAAACACCATATATTTT
TRBJ1-5,.,TRBV19,TRBD1,CASRNRGEGQPQHF,TGTGCCAGTAGAAACAGGGGGGAGGGTCAGCCCCAGCATTTT
TRBJ1-2,.,TRBV5-1,TRBD1,CASKAGGVSPRGYTF,TGCGCCAGCAAGGCAGGGGGCGTATCGCCCCGAGGCTACACCTTC
TRBJ1-2,few,TRBV7-9,.,CASTGEQGLYGYTF,TGTGCCAGCACCGGGGAACAGGGCCTCTATGGCTACACCTTC
TRBJ1-2,.,TRBV11-2,TRBD1,CASSSTGTGIGYTF,TGTGCCAGCAGCTCGACCGGGACAGGGATAGGCTACACCTTC
TRBJ2-7,.,TRBV12-5,.,CASGPRLDDEQYF,TGTGCTAGTGGTCCCCGGTTGGACGACGAGCAGTACTTC
TRBJ2-1,.,TRBV7-9,.,CASSLGGTILFF,TGTGCCAGCAGCTTAGGGGGGACGATCCTCTTCTTC
TRBJ1-1,.,TRBV11-3,.,CASSLWGRGVNTEAFF,TGTGCCAGCAGCTTGTGGGGGCGCGGGGTGAACACTGAAGCTTTCTTT
TRBJ1-1,.,TRBV7-2,.,CASSFLLGTEAFF,TGTGCCAGCAGCTTCCTCCTGGGGACTGAAGCTTTCTTT
TRBJ2-5,.,TRBV5-6,TRBD1,CASSVTGGASDETQYF,TGTGCCAGCAGCGTAACAGGGGGCGCGTCTGACGAGACCCAGTACTTC
TRBJ2-2,.,TRBV4-3,.,CASRSDREDTGELFF,TGCGCCAGCAGATCTGACAGGGAGGACACCGGGGAGCTGTTTTTT
TRBJ2-1,.,TRBV25-1,.,CASSGPSPGIYNEQFF,TGTGCCAGCAGTGGGCCCTCCCCGGGGATTTACAATGAGCAGTTCTTC
TRBJ1-1,.,TRBV29-1,TRBD1,CSVGEAVRGMTEAFF,TGCAGCGTTGGTGAGGCGGTCAGGGGGATGACTGAAGCTTTCTTT
TRBJ1-1,.,TRBV6-1,.,CASYGQQAAEAFF,TGTGCCAGCTACGGACAGCAGGCGGCTGAAGCTTTCTTT
TRBJ1-5,.,TRBV4-2,.,CASSQGRQIHQPQHF,TGTGCCAGCAGCCAAGGTCGACAGATTCATCAGCCCCAGCATTTT
TRBJ1-5,.,TRBV6-1,.,CASSEGTLQPQHF,TGTGCCAGCAGTGAGGGGACACTTCAGCCCCAGCATTTT
TRBJ1-3,.,TRBV14,.,CASSQRMSGNTIYF,TGTGCCAGCAGCCAACGAATGAGTGGAAACACCATATATTTT